Following are 16 T cell receptor beta chains from one sample sequenced in a study of cytomegalovirus exposure and HLA in healthy donors. The PCR made use of 60 Vbeta and 13 Jbeta primers. Using immunoSEQ multiplex PCR, the repertoire was profiled, and TCRdb retains in-frame clones only, with some absent. The data show about 83,000 clones, with more than 70% seen just once and around 4% held by the top ten. The source material was PBMCs. The receptor source for this set is a man between 60 and 75 years old in good health and CMV-seronegative.

A remark on this clone: One end of the junction varies from germline; a read error may be responsible. The V gene is TRBV7-7, the J gene TRBJ1-5; D gene uncertain. CDR3 length: 16 residues. CDR1 is SSHAT and CDR2 is FNYEAQ in the germline V gene (reference sequence). CDR3 coding DNA: TGTGCTAGCAGTCTTCTCGACCCCTGGGCGCGTCAGCCCCAGCATTTT. This codes for CASSLLDPWARQPQHF.

This clone was recorded once. The chain is built from TRBV13 and TRBJ1-1, with D possibly being TRBD1 (5 bases). The V end lost 5 bases, the J end lost 1 base, and 17 bases lay between the germline ends. Germline V gene lookup returns CDR1 PRHDT and CDR2 FYEKMQ (reference sequence). The CDR3 runs 16 residues. The CDR3 sequence is CASSPVRVQQNTEAFF. The DNA of the CDR3 is TGTGCCAGCAGCCCGGTCAGGGTACAACAGAACACTGAAGCTTTCTTT.

This clone was picked up a small number of times. The CDR3 region has the DNA TGTGCCAGCAGTGAACCCGGACAGAACACTGAAGCTTTCTTT. The encoded protein is CASSEPGQNTEAFF. The chain carries TRBV25-1 and TRBJ1-1, with D possibly TRBD1 on 5 matching bases. V lost 2 bases and J 1 base, leaving 8 bases between the germline ends. CDR1 and CDR2 from the germline V gene are MGHDK and SYGVNS. This CDR3 is built from 14 residues.

This clone was seen once. The chain recombines TRBV19 with TRBJ1-1; 7 nucleotides align to TRBD1. Germline trimming cut 3 bases from V and 1 base from J; bases unmatched to any gene: 5. Germline V lookup: CDR1 LNHDA, CDR2 SQIVND (reference sequence). The CDR3 is 15 residues long. CDR3 residues: CASSIQGDKNTEAFF. The CDR3 coding sequence is TGTGCCAGTAGTATCCAGGGGGATAAGAACACTGAAGCTTTCTTT.

This clone was counted only a few times. The same CDR3 arises from other DNA sequences in this sample as well. The V gene is TRBV6-5, the J gene TRBJ1-1, with a weak D call TRBD1 (5 bases). CDR1 and CDR2 from the germline V gene are MNHEY and SVGAGI. The ends were cut back, 2 bases at V and 5 bases at J, with 12 bases in the middle. The CDR3 spans 14 residues. CDR3 sequence (DNA): TGTGCCAGCAGTTACAGGGGTGGGCGGACTGAAGCTTTCTTT. This translates into CASSYRGGRTEAFF.

The sample holds a few counts of this clone. V and J are TRBV19 and TRBJ2-2, with TRBD1 as a possible D gene (5 bases). The germline V gene encodes CDR1 LNHDA and CDR2 SQIVND (reference sequence). This CDR3 spans 13 amino acids. The V end was cut by 5 bases, the J end by 5 bases, with 9 bases between. The CDR3 coding sequence is TGTGCCAGTAGTCGACAGACAACCGGGGAGCTGTTTTTT. Its translation is CASSRQTTGELFF.

This clone was observed once. The rearrangement links TRBV7-2 to TRBJ2-1; 8 bases are a match to TRBD1. The V gene's germline CDR1 is SGHTA and CDR2 FQGNSA. V lost 4 bases to trimming and J lost 3 bases; unmatched junction nucleotides: 5. This CDR3 region has 15 residues. CDR3 residues: CASSSGGQVYNEQFF. CDR3 coding DNA: TGTGCCAGCAGCTCCGGGGGACAGGTCTACAATGAGCAGTTCTTC.

This clone was detected a few times. The rearrangement uses TRBV7-3 and TRBJ1-1; D is possibly TRBD1 (6 bases). V gave up 2 bases and J gave up 4 bases, with 11 bases separating them. Germline loops: CDR1 SGHTA, CDR2 FQGTGA. The CDR3 has 14 amino acids. CDR3: CASSLGGWGTEAFF. CDR3 nucleotides: TGTGCCAGCAGCTTAGGGGGCTGGGGCACTGAAGCTTTCTTT.

As for this clone: An end of the junction does not agree with germline; a read error may underlie this. The chain links TRBV7-3 to TRBJ2-1; a weak D match, TRBD1 (6 bases). Per the germline V gene, CDR1 is SGHTA and CDR2 is FQGTGA. The CDR3 is 13 amino acids. As DNA, the CDR3 is TGTGCCAGCAGCTTGGGCAGGGGCAATGCGCAGTTCTTC. It encodes CASSLGRGNAQFF.

J is TRBJ2-3 and V is TRBV4-2, with D possibly TRBD2 on 5 matching bases. Trimming removed 0 bases from V and 4 bases from J, with 11 bases in between. The germline CDR1 and CDR2 sequences are LGHNA and YNFKEQ. The CDR3 runs to 15 residues. CDR3 amino acids: CASSQDNGEADTQYF. The CDR3 coding sequence is TGTGCCAGCAGCCAAGATAACGGGGAAGCAGATACGCAGTATTTT.

The chain uses TRBV5-4 and TRBJ1-5; no clear D. Germline V CDR1 and CDR2: SGHNT, YYREEE (reference sequence). This CDR3 contains 16 residues. Between the trimmed V and J ends, which lost 0 bases and 0 bases, there was a span of 10 bases. CDR3 nucleotides: TGTGCCAGCAGCTTGGCGCCAGACTATAGCAATCAGCCCCAGCATTTT. Translation: CASSLAPDYSNQPQHF.

This clone was seen a few times. The gene calls are TRBV28 and TRBJ2-1; 8 bases match TRBD2. The CDR3 length is 14 residues. Germline CDR1 reads MDHEN; CDR2 reads SYDVKM. V was pared by 5 bases and J by 9 bases, with 9 bases of the junction left unmatched. CDR3 residues: CASSPPVLAGEQFF. The CDR3 DNA reads TGTGCCAGCAGTCCCCCTGTTCTAGCGGGTGAGCAGTTCTTC.

As to this clone: In the same sample, other DNA sequences code for this CDR3. The V and J genes are TRBV30 and TRBJ1-1; D gene unclear. The CDR3 consists of 11 residues. Between the trimmed V and J ends, which lost 4 bases and 0 bases, there was a span of 3 bases. Germline lookup yields CDR1 GTSNPN and CDR2 SVGIG (reference sequence). In nucleotides, the CDR3 is TGTGCCTGGACGGTGAACACTGAAGCTTTCTTT. This gives the protein CAWTVNTEAFF. Full variable domain (missing parts from reference TRBV30 and TRBJ1-1): SQTIHQWPATLVQPVGSPLSLECTVEGTSNPNLYWYRQAAGRGLQLLFYSVGIGQISSEVPQNLSASRPQDRQFILSSKKLLLSDSGFYLCAWTVNTEAFFGQGTRLTVV.

This chain uses TRBV11-2 with TRBJ2-5; 8 bases line up with TRBD2. This CDR3 region has 17 residues. With 1 base clipped from V and 1 base from J, the junction kept 8 bases outside the gene matches. Germline V gene sequence: CDR1 SGHAT, CDR2 FQNNGV. Written as DNA, the CDR3 is TGTGCCAGCAGCTTAGTCTCGGCGGGGGGTGTCCAAGAGACCCAGTACTTC. It is translated as CASSLVSAGGVQETQYF.

As regards this clone: A junction boundary mismatches the germline segment, possibly from a read error. The rearrangement uses TRBV7-7 and TRBJ2-7; TRBD2 might be the D (6 bases). This CDR3 region has 13 residues. Germline CDR1 and CDR2: SSHAT and FNYEAQ (reference sequence). CDR3 sequence reads: CASSPGTFYEQYF. CDR3 nucleotides: TGTGCTAGCAGCCCGGGGACTTTCTACGAGCAGTACTTC. The full variable domain, in which reference TRBV7-7 and TRBJ2-7 provide the parts outside the CDR3, is GAGVSQSPRYKVTKRGQDVTLRCDPISSHATLYWYQQALGQGPEFLTYFNYEAQPDKSGLPSDRFSAERPEGSISTLTIQRTEQRDSAMYRCASSPGTFYEQYFGPGTRLTVT.

The CDR3 loop reads CASSLEQRGYTF. The DNA of the CDR3 is TGTGCCAGCAGCTTAGAGCAGCGTGGCTACACCTTC. The chain is built from TRBV7-9 and TRBJ1-2; no reliable D call. Germline CDR1 and CDR2: SEHNR and FQNEAQ (reference sequence). V lost 1 base and J lost 7, with 7 bases in between. The CDR3 runs to 12 residues. The whole variable domain, remainder taken from reference TRBV7-9 and TRBJ1-2, is DTGVSQNPRHKITKRGQNVTFRCDPISEHNRLYWYRQTLGQGPEFLTYFQNEAQLEKSRLLSDRFSAERPKGSFSTLEIQRTEQGDSAMYLCASSLEQRGYTFGSGTRLTVV.